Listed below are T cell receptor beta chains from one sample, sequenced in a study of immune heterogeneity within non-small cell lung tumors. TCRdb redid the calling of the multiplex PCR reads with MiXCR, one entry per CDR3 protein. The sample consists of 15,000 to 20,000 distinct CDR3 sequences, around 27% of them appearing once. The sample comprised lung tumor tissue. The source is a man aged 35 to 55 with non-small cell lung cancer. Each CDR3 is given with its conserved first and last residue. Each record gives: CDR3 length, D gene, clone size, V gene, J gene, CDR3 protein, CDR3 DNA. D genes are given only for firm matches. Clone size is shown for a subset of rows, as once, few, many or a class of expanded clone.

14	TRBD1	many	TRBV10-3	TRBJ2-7	CAISEGGQPYEQYF	TGTGCCATCAGTGAGGGGGGACAGCCCTACGAGCAGTACTTC
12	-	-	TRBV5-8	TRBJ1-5	CDSQGANQPQHF	TGTGACAGCCAGGGAGCCAATCAGCCCCAGCATTTT
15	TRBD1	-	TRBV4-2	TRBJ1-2	CASSPQDRGQDGYTF	TGTGCCAGCAGCCCCCAAGACAGGGGGCAGGATGGCTACACCTTC
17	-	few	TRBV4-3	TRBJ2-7	CASSQDSWTDKTYEQYF	TGCGCCAGCAGCCAAGATTCTTGGACAGACAAAACCTACGAGCAGTACTTC
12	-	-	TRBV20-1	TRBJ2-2	CSAPRRTGELFF	TGCAGTGCCCCTCGCCGGACCGGGGAGCTGTTTTTT
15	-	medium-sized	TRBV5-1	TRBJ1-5	CASSLEGGRGQPQHF	TGCGCCAGCAGCTTGGAGGGCGGCCGCGGGCAGCCCCAGCATTTT
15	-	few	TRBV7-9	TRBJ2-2	CASSFLGGRTGELFF	TGTGCCAGCAGTTTTCTAGGGGGACGCACCGGGGAGCTGTTTTTT
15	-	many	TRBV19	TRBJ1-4	CASSDLLQGNEKLFF	TGTGCCAGTAGTGATTTATTACAAGGGAATGAAAAACTGTTTTTT
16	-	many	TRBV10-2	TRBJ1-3	CASSANTRSSGNTIYF	TGCGCCAGCAGTGCCAACACACGGAGCTCTGGAAACACCATATATTTT
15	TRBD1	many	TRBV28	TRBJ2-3	CASSFRDSTTDTQYF	TGTGCCAGCAGTTTCCGGGACAGCACTACAGATACGCAGTATTTT
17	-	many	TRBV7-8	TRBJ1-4	CASSLDLHTGNNEKLFF	TGTGCCAGCAGCTTAGACCTGCATACAGGGAATAATGAAAAACTGTTTTTT
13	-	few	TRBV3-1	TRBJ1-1	CASSLEGDTEAFF	TGTGCCAGCAGCCTTGAAGGGGACACTGAAGCTTTCTTT
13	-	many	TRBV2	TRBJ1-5	CASMHTVNQPQHF	TGTGCCAGCATGCACACAGTCAATCAGCCCCAGCATTTT
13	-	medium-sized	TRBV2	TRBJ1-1	CASNREPNTEAFF	TGTGCCAGCAACCGGGAACCTAACACTGAAGCTTTCTTT
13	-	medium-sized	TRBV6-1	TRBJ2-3	CATGERGTDTQYF	TGTGCCACGGGAGAGAGGGGCACAGATACGCAGTATTTT
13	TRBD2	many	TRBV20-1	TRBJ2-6	CSARGVLSNVLTF	TGCAGTGCCCGGGGGGTCTTATCCAACGTCCTGACTTTC
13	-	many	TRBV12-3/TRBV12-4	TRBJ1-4	CASSLTTGEKLFF	TGTGCCAGCAGTCTAACCACAGGCGAAAAACTGTTTTTT
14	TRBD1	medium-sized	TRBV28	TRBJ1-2	CASRRQGALWGYTF	TGTGCCAGCAGGCGACAGGGGGCGCTGTGGGGCTACACCTTC
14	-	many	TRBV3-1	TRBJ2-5	CASSKPTPPETQYF	TGTGCCAGCAGCAAACCGACGCCCCCAGAGACCCAGTACTTC
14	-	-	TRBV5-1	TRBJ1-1	CASSLTAGNTEAFF	TGCGCCAGCAGCTTGACGGCAGGGAACACTGAAGCTTTCTTT